These T cell receptor beta chains were read from a single sample in a study of vaccination effects on CD4 cells after COVID-19. TCRdb's table, derived via immunoSEQ multiplex PCR, lists solely in-frame clones and lacks some. There are some 46,000 clones in the sample; around 76% occur only once, and 3% to 4.5% lies in the top ten. The antigens of these receptors remain unknown. The sequencing used CD4+ T cells from PBMCs cultured without peptide, collected after COVID-19 vaccination. The receptor source for this set is a human donor who had a prior SARS-CoV-2 infection. Both conserved end residues are part of each CDR3. Each record gives: V gene, D gene, J gene, clone size, CDR3 length, CDR3 DNA, CDR3 protein. D genes are given only for firm matches. Part of the rows lack a size; the others show once, few, many or a class for expanded clones.

TRBV7-9	-	TRBJ1-3	-	16	TGTGCCAGCAGCTTAGGGGACCTAAGCTCTGGAAACACCATATATTTT	CASSLGDLSSGNTIYF
TRBV27	TRBD1	TRBJ2-5	few	14	TGTGCCAGCAGTATAACAGGGGCCGCGTGGACCCAGTACTTC	CASSITGAAWTQYF
TRBV7-9	-	TRBJ1-3	few	14	TGTGCCAGCAGTCTCCCATTAGCTGGAAACACCATATATTTT	CASSLPLAGNTIYF
TRBV24-1	TRBD2	TRBJ2-3	once	15	TGTGCCACCAGTGATTCCGGGACTAGAGTAGATACGCAGTATTTT	CATSDSGTRVDTQYF
TRBV15	-	TRBJ2-5	-	13	TGTGCCGCGACCCCGGGGATTCGAGAGACCCAGTACTTC	CAATPGIRETQYF
TRBV5-1	TRBD2	TRBJ2-7	-	15	TGCGCCAGCAGCAAAGGACTAGCGGGGAATTACGAGCAGTACTTC	CASSKGLAGNYEQYF
TRBV7-3	TRBD1	TRBJ2-5	-	18	TGTGCCAGCAGCTTAATGCCCCCGGGACAGGGGTCGGAAGAGACCCAGTACTTC	CASSLMPPGQGSEETQYF
TRBV20-1	-	TRBJ2-5	-	15	TGCAGTGCTAGTCCTCCGGTGCGGCTGCAAGAGACCCAGTACTTC	CSASPPVRLQETQYF
TRBV18	-	TRBJ1-5	-	15	TGTGCCAGCTCCCGAGAGGTGGGGGCAGAACAGCCCCAGCATTTT	CASSREVGAEQPQHF
TRBV7-7	TRBD1	TRBJ2-5	-	15	TGTGCTAGCAGCTTAGGCTCAGGGGGCCAAGAGACCCAGTACTTC	CASSLGSGGQETQYF
TRBV5-8	-	TRBJ1-2	-	14	TGTGCCAGCAGCTTGGCGGGACGCATCTATGGCTACACCTTC	CASSLAGRIYGYTF
TRBV6-5	-	TRBJ1-1	-	13	TGTGCCAGCACTTGGAGTTTGAACACTGAAGCTTTCTTT	CASTWSLNTEAFF
TRBV18	-	TRBJ2-6	-	16	TGTGCCAGCTCACCACAGGCGTTAATCGGGGCCAACGTCCTGACTTTC	CASSPQALIGANVLTF
TRBV9	-	TRBJ1-2	-	13	TGTGCCAGCAGCACCGGGACACACTATGGCTACACCTTC	CASSTGTHYGYTF
TRBV5-8	TRBD1	TRBJ1-4	few	14	TGTGCCAGCAGCTTCAGGACAGGGGCTGAAAAACTGTTTTTT	CASSFRTGAEKLFF
TRBV29-1	TRBD1	TRBJ1-4	-	15	TGCAGCGTTTCCGGACAGGGGGCAACTAATGAAAAACTGTTTTTT	CSVSGQGATNEKLFF
TRBV5-4	-	TRBJ1-6	-	14	TGTGCCAGCAGCTTGAGATCTGGAAATTCACCCCTCCACTTT	CASSLRSGNSPLHF
TRBV5-5	-	TRBJ2-7	-	12	TGTGCCAGCAGACCAGCGTCCTACGAGCAGTACTTC	CASRPASYEQYF
TRBV25-1	-	TRBJ2-7	-	14	TGTGCCAGCAGTGAATTGGGCAGCCAGTACGAGCAGTACTTC	CASSELGSQYEQYF
TRBV11-3	-	TRBJ2-7	-	15	TGTGCCAGCAGCTTAGACCCTGCCGCCTCCCACGAGCAGTACTTC	CASSLDPAASHEQYF
TRBV7-2	-	TRBJ2-1	-	15	TGTGCCAGCAGCGCCGGGACTGTCTCCTACAATGAGCAGTTCTTC	CASSAGTVSYNEQFF
TRBV2	-	TRBJ1-5	few	13	TGTGCCAGCAGTGTTGGGATGCGTCAGCCCCAGCATTTT	CASSVGMRQPQHF